The T cell receptor (beta chain) described here comes from a study of blood T cell repertoires in COVID-19. The method was immunoSEQ multiplex PCR; TCRdb's version includes in-frame clones alone and lacks a portion of them. Found here are roughly 250,000 clones, 75% to 90% of them singletons; the top ten hold about 3.3%. This receptor was identified in a woman between 35 and 50 years old with acute COVID-19. The sample comprised PBMCs or T cells enriched from blood (not recorded which).

CDR3 loop: CASSLRDRGHEQYF. DNA for the CDR3: TGTGCCAGCAGCTTACGGGACAGGGGACACGAGCAGTACTTC. The V call is TRBV14, the J call TRBJ2-7, with 10 bases that match TRBD1. With V trimmed by 5 bases and J by 5 bases, 6 bases remained unmatched. Germline V gene lookup returns CDR1 SGHDN and CDR2 FVKESK. The length of the CDR3 is 14 residues.